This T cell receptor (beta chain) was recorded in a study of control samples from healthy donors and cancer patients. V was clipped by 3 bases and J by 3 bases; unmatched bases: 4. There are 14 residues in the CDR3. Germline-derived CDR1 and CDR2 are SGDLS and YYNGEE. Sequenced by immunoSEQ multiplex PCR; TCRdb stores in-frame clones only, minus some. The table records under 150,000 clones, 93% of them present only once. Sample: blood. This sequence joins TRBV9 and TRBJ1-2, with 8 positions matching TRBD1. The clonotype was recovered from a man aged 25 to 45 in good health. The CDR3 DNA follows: TGTGCCAGCAGCGCCGGACAGGGTGACTATGGCTACACCTTC. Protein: CASSAGQGDYGYTF.